The 32 T cell receptor beta chains presented below share a single source sample, sequenced in a study of T cell repertoires in cytomegalovirus infection (dated by TCRdb to about 2019). These TCRs' antigens remain unknown. The sequencer was an Illumina HiSeq 1500. TCRdb trimmed public reads at Q25 via fastp, called clones via MiXCR and kept in-frame beta chains. Under each unique CDR3 protein, matching rows form one entry showing the most common genes and DNA. The table for this sample lists approximately 910,000 distinct CDR3 sequences; around 30% of them were counted only once. Roughly 13% of the sample is held by the ten biggest clonotypes. Sample treatment or condition, as interpreted from the label and publication: in vitro stimulation with specific CMV peptide epitopes to enrich CMV-specific T cells. The starting material was cultured CD8+ T cells from PBMCs, obtained from culture after CMV antigen stimulation. The receptors shown here come from a human donor in good health (CMV status not recorded). Some clones in this sample may be carry-over from other donors' samples.

V is TRBV5-6 and J is TRBJ2-4; 9 nucleotides line up with TRBD1. Looked up from germline, CDR1 is SGHDT and CDR2 is YYEEEE. This CDR3 is built from 13 residues. V shed 0 bases, J shed 10 bases, and the junction held 2 bases outside the gene matches. This CDR3 is CASSLAGQGIQYF. The CDR3 region has the DNA TGTGCCAGCAGCTTGGCCGGACAGGGGATTCAGTACTTC. Complete variable domain (other parts from reference TRBV5-6 and TRBJ2-4): DAGVTQSPTHLIKTRGQQVTLRCSPKSGHDTVSWYQQALGQGPQFIFQYYEEEERQRGNFPDRFSGHQFPNYSSELNVNALLLGDSALYLCASSLAGQGIQYFGAGTRLSVL.

This clonotype was counted at least ten times. The chain employs TRBV7-2 and TRBJ1-2; perhaps TRBD1 as D (5 bases). This CDR3 region has 13 residues. The V gene lost 4 bases and the J gene lost 8 bases, with 14 bases spanning the gap. Germline loops: CDR1 SGHTA, CDR2 FQGNSA. The CDR3: CASSWLGGEGYTF. The CDR3 DNA sequence: TGTGCCAGCAGCTGGCTCGGGGGGGAAGGCTACACCTTC.

A few counts support this clonotype. V is TRBV6-8 and J is TRBJ2-3, with D perhaps matching TRBD2 (6 bases). V was cut by 0 bases and J by 14 bases, with 12 bases left in between. This CDR3 region has 12 residues. Germline values: CDR1 MNHGY, CDR2 SAAAGT. The CDR3 here is CASSYSRERAYF. In nucleotides, the CDR3 is TGTGCCAGCAGTTACTCGCGGGAAAGAGCGTATTTT.

The genes are TRBV14 and TRBJ2-7; maybe TRBD1 (5 bases). This CDR3 has 13 amino acids. CDR1 and CDR2 (germline): SGHDN, FVKESK. V gave up 5 bases and J gave up 7 bases, with 15 bases separating them. CDR3 amino acids: CASSKGQGREQYF. The CDR3 coding sequence is TGTGCCAGCAGCAAAGGGCAGGGCCGAGAGCAGTACTTC.

The chain couples TRBV7-9 to TRBJ2-3; 15 bases line up with TRBD2. Germline values: CDR1 SEHNR, CDR2 FQNEAQ (reference sequence). Trimming removed 5 bases from V and 6 bases from J; junction bases left unmatched: 9. This CDR3 contains 17 residues. CDR3 sequence reads: CASSPRTSGGEVDTQYF. The CDR3 DNA sequence: TGTGCCAGCAGCCCACGGACTAGCGGGGGGGAAGTGGATACGCAGTATTTT.

The V and J genes are TRBV6-5 and TRBJ2-1, with 7 bases fitting TRBD1. The CDR3 has 18 amino acids. The germline V gene has CDR1 MNHEY and CDR2 SVGAGI. Trimming removed 5 bases from V and 2 bases from J; junction bases left unmatched: 15. DNA for the CDR3: TGTGCCAGCAGTGAATCCTCCGGGACAGCAGCTACCTACAATGAGCAGTTCTTC. This codes for CASSESSGTAATYNEQFF.

The chain joins TRBV6-4 to TRBJ1-5; D uncertain. Trimming stripped 0 bases from V and 6 bases from J, with 6 bases between. The germline gives CDR1 MRHNA, CDR2 SNTAGT. This CDR3 has 13 amino acids. CDR3 DNA: TGTGCCAGCAGTGACTCATCGGGTCAGCCCCAGCATTTT. This gives the protein CASSDSSGQPQHF.

At least ten counts were recorded for this clonotype. This chain uses TRBV7-2 with TRBJ2-6, with no clear D. The germline CDR1 and CDR2 sequences are SGHTA and FQGNSA. V gave up 5 bases and J gave up 1 base, with 3 bases separating them. The length of the CDR3 is 13 residues. The CDR3 DNA is TGTGCCAGCAGCGGTTCTGGGGCCAACGTCCTGACTTTC. Translated: CASSGSGANVLTF.

CDR3 sequence reads: CASITGGTGNSYSNQPQHF. In nucleotides, the CDR3 is TGCGCCAGCATCACGGGAGGGACAGGGAATTCATATAGCAATCAGCCCCAGCATTTT. This chain uses TRBV23-1 with TRBJ1-5, with 9 bases that match TRBD1. TRBV23-1 is filed as an ORF, its function uncertain. CDR3 length: 19 amino acids. J gave up 0 bases and V 7 bases, and 16 bases lay outside the gene matches.

V and J are TRBV6-6 and TRBJ2-3; TRBD2 aligns across 13 bases. J gave up 6 bases and V 8 bases, and 5 bases lay outside the gene matches. The CDR3 runs 14 residues. The V gene's germline CDR1 is MNHNY and CDR2 SVGAGI (reference sequence). For the CDR3, the DNA is TGTGCCAGCCAGACTAGCGGGGGGCTTGATACGCAGTATTTT. Translating it yields CASQTSGGLDTQYF.

This clonotype was counted a few times. The chain recombines TRBV7-6 with TRBJ1-4, with D uncertain. CDR1 and CDR2 (germline): SGHVS, FNYEAQ. The CDR3 runs 15 residues. V was clipped by 4 bases and J by 0 bases, with 9 bases between them. The CDR3 nucleotides are TGTGCCAGCAGCTCTGAAGATGCAACTAATGAAAAACTGTTTTTT. Its translation is CASSSEDATNEKLFF.

In this sample, this clonotype turned up once. The rearrangement uses TRBV5-1 and TRBJ2-3; D is unclear. This CDR3 spans 14 amino acids. Trimming cost V 0 bases and J 6 bases, with 11 bases left between them. CDR1 and CDR2 (germline): SGHRS, YFSETQ. The CDR3: CASSLASPTDTQYF. DNA for the CDR3: TGCGCCAGCAGCTTGGCGTCCCCTACGGATACGCAGTATTTT.

This clonotype was observed a few times. This rearrangement joins TRBV6-5 to TRBJ2-3; weak D call: TRBD1 (6 bases). The CDR3 is 18 residues long. CDR1 and CDR2 from the germline V gene are MNHEY and SVGAGI. V was trimmed by 8 bases and J by 2 bases, leaving 26 bases between them. The CDR3 loop reads CASFPRGRRNIPTDTQYF. Here the CDR3 DNA reads TGTGCCAGCTTCCCCAGGGGCAGGAGAAATATACCCACAGATACGCAGTATTTT.

The rearrangement links TRBV7-4 to TRBJ2-3; weak D call: TRBD1 (6 bases). V gave up 5 bases and J gave up 1 base, with 16 bases separating them. Germline CDR1 and CDR2: SGHVT and SQSDAQ. The CDR3 contains 16 residues. CDR3 region: CASSPPQGLRTDTQYF. CDR3 nucleotide sequence: TGTGCCAGCAGCCCCCCACAGGGCCTTCGCACAGATACGCAGTATTTT.

The rearrangement uses TRBV12-3 or TRBV12-4 and TRBJ1-5; D remains unclear. Trimming pared 8 bases from V and 8 bases from J, leaving 7 bases between. This CDR3 is 10 amino acids long. CDR3 residues: CASPEKPQHF. The CDR3 DNA follows: TGTGCCAGCCCTGAGAAGCCCCAGCATTTT.

The V and J genes are TRBV4-2 and TRBJ2-5; 11 bases fit TRBD2. The CDR3 loop spans 17 amino acids. CDR1 and CDR2 from the germline V gene are LGHNA and YNFKEQ. After removal of 0 bases from V and 1 base from J, the junction contained 4 bases not matched to a gene. The CDR3 DNA reads as TGTGCCAGCAGCCAAGAGGCTAGCGGGGGGTTCCAAGAGACCCAGTACTTC. It yields the protein CASSQEASGGFQETQYF.

This clonotype was seen at least ten times. In DNA, the CDR3 is TGTGCCAGCAGCTTCTTTGCGGGAGCCTCCTACAATGAGCAGTTCTTC. Residues: CASSFFAGASYNEQFF. The rearrangement joins TRBV7-2 to TRBJ2-1; the match to TRBD2 covers 7 bases. CDR3 length equals 16 residues. Germline V gene sequence: CDR1 SGHTA, CDR2 FQGNSA. J lost 0 bases, V lost 3 bases, and 5 bases had no gene match.

This clonotype has only one observation. The chain is built from TRBV19 and TRBJ1-5; a weak D match, TRBD1 (6 bases). Trimming pared 5 bases from V and 5 bases from J, leaving 19 bases between. From germline, CDR1 is LNHDA and CDR2 SQIVND (reference sequence). The CDR3 is made up of 16 amino acids. This chain's CDR3 is CASSQGGQIQYQPQHF. CDR3 DNA sequence: TGTGCCAGTAGTCAGGGAGGACAGATTCAGTATCAGCCCCAGCATTTT.

The chain links TRBV19 to TRBJ1-1; D uncertain. In germline, CDR1 is LNHDA, CDR2 SQIVND (reference sequence). The V end was cut by 1 base, the J end by 1 base, with 10 bases between. This CDR3 comprises 15 residues. CDR3 loop: CASSIGRLGNTEAFF. The CDR3 DNA is TGTGCCAGTAGTATAGGGCGACTGGGGAACACTGAAGCTTTCTTT.

The chain uses TRBV5-6 and TRBJ2-7, with TRBD1 identical over 8 bases. Germline CDR1 and CDR2: SGHDT and YYEEEE. The CDR3 length is 14 residues. V shed 5 bases, J shed 3 bases, and the junction held 7 bases outside the gene matches. The CDR3 loop is CASSSGGNLYEQYF. The CDR3 nucleotides are TGTGCCAGCAGTTCAGGGGGCAATCTCTACGAGCAGTACTTC.

This clonotype was seen only a few times. CDR3 nucleotides: TGTGCCAGCAGCTCGCAACTACAGGGGAGCACAGATACGCAGTATTTT. Residues: CASSSQLQGSTDTQYF. The V and J genes are TRBV11-2 and TRBJ2-3, with 7 positions matching TRBD1. Trimming took 4 bases from V and 0 from J; bases not matched to a gene: 7. Germline V gene lookup returns CDR1 SGHAT and CDR2 FQNNGV. The CDR3 sequence is 16 residues long.

This sequence joins TRBV6-4 and TRBJ1-2; D call uncertain. V was clipped by 3 bases and J by 6 bases, with 8 bases between them. The CDR3 runs to 12 residues. Germline V gene lookup returns CDR1 MRHNA and CDR2 SNTAGT. The CDR3 reads CASSDPRDGYTF. The CDR3 coding sequence is TGTGCCAGCAGTGATCCCCGAGATGGCTACACCTTC.

J is TRBJ1-6 and V is TRBV20-1; D not certain. V lost 1 base and J lost 7, with 2 bases in between. Looked up from germline, CDR1 is DFQATT and CDR2 is SNEGSKA (reference sequence). This CDR3 has 11 amino acids. CDR3 amino acids: CSARANSPLHF. The CDR3 region has the DNA TGCAGTGCTAGAGCGAATTCACCCCTCCACTTT.

This clonotype has just a few counts. The genes are TRBV29-1 and TRBJ2-5, with unresolved D. The V end was cut by 4 bases, the J end by 0 bases, with 9 bases between. Germline V CDR1 and CDR2: SQVTM, ANQGSEA. The CDR3 is made up of 13 amino acids. The CDR3 spells CSVVWRYQETQYF. The DNA of the CDR3 is TGCAGCGTTGTGTGGCGATACCAAGAGACCCAGTACTTC.

This clonotype showed up just once. The chain carries TRBV6-6 and TRBJ2-3; the D gene is possibly TRBD2 (5 bases). Germline assignment: CDR1 MNHNY and CDR2 SVGAGI (reference sequence). The CDR3 length is 14 residues. Trimming stripped 4 bases from V and 4 bases from J, with 12 bases between. As DNA, the CDR3 is TGTGCCAGCAGTTCCCCTTTAGCGTCAGATACGCAGTATTTT. Protein sequence: CASSSPLASDTQYF.

V gene TRBV4-2 combines with J gene TRBJ2-5; D unresolved. The CDR3 covers 16 residues. The V end lost 1 base, the J end lost 1 base, and 13 bases lay between the germline ends. CDR1 is LGHNA, CDR2 YNFKEQ, per germline. The CDR3 loop is CASSQGSSMLQETQYF. The CDR3, as DNA: TGTGCCAGCAGCCAAGGGTCATCGATGCTCCAAGAGACCCAGTACTTC.

The chain is built from TRBV7-9 and TRBJ1-2; D is possibly TRBD1 (5 bases). Germline CDR1 and CDR2: SEHNR and FQNEAQ (reference sequence). The CDR3 loop spans 17 amino acids. Trimming stripped 8 bases from V and 3 bases from J, with 25 bases between. The DNA of the CDR3 is TGTGCCAGCGGGGGACCGTTTAAAGTTCGGGACGACTATGGCTACACCTTC. This sequence encodes CASGGPFKVRDDYGYTF.

Note on this clonotype: A much larger clone lies a single base off, so this may be a read error. This chain uses TRBV7-8 with TRBJ1-5, with D uncertain. There are 15 residues in the CDR3. Trimming took off 4 bases at V and 3 bases at J, with 13 bases between the two ends. From germline, CDR1 is SGHVS and CDR2 FQNEAQ. This chain's CDR3 is CASSSTDWDNQPQHF. In nucleotides, the CDR3 is TGTGCCAGCAGCTCGACGGACTGGGACAATCAGCCCCAGCATTTT. Supplemented by reference TRBV7-8 and TRBJ1-5, the full variable domain reads GAGVSQSPRYKVAKRGQDVALRCDPISGHVSLFWYQQALGQGPEFLTYFQNEAQLDKSGLPSDRFFAERPEGSVSTLKIQRTQQEDSAVYLCASSSTDWDNQPQHFGDGTRLSIL.

This clonotype has more than one count but fewer than ten. This sequence joins TRBV7-6 and TRBJ1-1; no definite D call. V lost 1 base, J lost 1 base, and 13 bases lay in between. Looked up from germline, CDR1 is SGHVS and CDR2 is FNYEAQ. The CDR3 length is 16 residues. DNA of the CDR3: TGTGCCAGCAGCTTAGTTACCGGAATAAAGAACACTGAAGCTTTCTTT. Translated, it gives CASSLVTGIKNTEAFF. Complete variable domain (other parts from reference TRBV7-6 and TRBJ1-1): GAGVSQSPRYKVTKRGQDVALRCDPISGHVSLYWYRQALGQGPEFLTYFNYEAQQDKSGLPNDRFSAERPEGSISTLTIQRTEQRDSAMYRCASSLVTGIKNTEAFFGQGTRLTVV.

The chain combines TRBV5-6 with TRBJ1-4; D gene uncertain. Germline V gene lookup returns CDR1 SGHDT and CDR2 YYEEEE. Deletions cut 4 bases from V and 2 bases from J, with 18 bases between. The CDR3 is 17 residues long. CDR3 DNA sequence: TGTGCCAGCAGCCGAGACGTACCCATTGGGACTAATGAAAAACTGTTTTTT. This sequence encodes CASSRDVPIGTNEKLFF. Combining the CDR3 with reference TRBV5-6 and TRBJ1-4 gives the whole variable domain DAGVTQSPTHLIKTRGQQVTLRCSPKSGHDTVSWYQQALGQGPQFIFQYYEEEERQRGNFPDRFSGHQFPNYSSELNVNALLLGDSALYLCASSRDVPIGTNEKLFFGSGTQLSVL.

The chain combines TRBV6-1 with TRBJ1-6; no clear D gene. The V and J ends lost 6 bases and 4 bases respectively, with 13 bases between them. The length of the CDR3 is 15 residues. The V gene's germline CDR1 is MNHNS and CDR2 SASEGT. The CDR3 DNA reads TGTGCCAGCAGGAATTGGGTTGATTATAATTCACCCCTCCACTTT. Translating it yields CASRNWVDYNSPLHF.

This clonotype was seen more than once but under ten times. The chain is built from TRBV29-1 and TRBJ2-5; the match to TRBD2 covers 8 bases. Germline values: CDR1 SQVTM, CDR2 ANQGSEA. V shed 3 bases, J shed 1 base, and the junction held 7 bases outside the gene matches. This CDR3 spans 15 amino acids. CDR3 nucleotides: TGCAGCGTTGATGGGCGGGGGGCACCCCAAGAGACCCAGTACTTC. Its protein is CSVDGRGAPQETQYF.